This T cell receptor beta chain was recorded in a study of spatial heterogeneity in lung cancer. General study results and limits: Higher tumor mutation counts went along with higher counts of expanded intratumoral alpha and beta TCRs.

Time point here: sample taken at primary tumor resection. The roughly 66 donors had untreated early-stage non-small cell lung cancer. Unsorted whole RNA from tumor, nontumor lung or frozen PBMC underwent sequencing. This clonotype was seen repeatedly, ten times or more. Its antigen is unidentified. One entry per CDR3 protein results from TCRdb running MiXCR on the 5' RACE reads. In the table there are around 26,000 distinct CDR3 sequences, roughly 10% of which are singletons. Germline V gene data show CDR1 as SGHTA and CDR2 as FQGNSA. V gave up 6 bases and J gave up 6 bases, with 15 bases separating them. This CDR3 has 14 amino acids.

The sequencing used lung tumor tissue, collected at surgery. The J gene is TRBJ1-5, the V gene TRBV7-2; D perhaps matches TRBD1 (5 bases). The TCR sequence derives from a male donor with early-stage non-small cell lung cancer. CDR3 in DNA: TGTGCCAGCAGAGCTTCAGGGTACGGTCAGCCCCAGCATTTT. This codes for CASRASGYGQPQHF.